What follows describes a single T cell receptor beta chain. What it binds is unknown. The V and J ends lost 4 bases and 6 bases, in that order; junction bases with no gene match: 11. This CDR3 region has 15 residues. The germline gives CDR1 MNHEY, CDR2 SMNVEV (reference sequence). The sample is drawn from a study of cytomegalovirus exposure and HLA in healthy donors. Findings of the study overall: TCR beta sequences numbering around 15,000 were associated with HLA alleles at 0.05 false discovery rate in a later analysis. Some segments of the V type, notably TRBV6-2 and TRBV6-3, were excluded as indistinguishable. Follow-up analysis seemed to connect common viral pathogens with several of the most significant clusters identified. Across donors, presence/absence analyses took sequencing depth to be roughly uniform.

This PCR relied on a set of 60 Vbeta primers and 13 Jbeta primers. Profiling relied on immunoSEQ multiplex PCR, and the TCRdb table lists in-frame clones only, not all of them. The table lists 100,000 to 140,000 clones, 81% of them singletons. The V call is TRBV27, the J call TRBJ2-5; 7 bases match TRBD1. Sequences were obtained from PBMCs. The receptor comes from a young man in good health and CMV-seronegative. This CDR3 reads CASSSISTGWKTQYF. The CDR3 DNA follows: TGTGCCAGCAGTTCCATCTCGACAGGGTGGAAGACCCAGTACTTC.